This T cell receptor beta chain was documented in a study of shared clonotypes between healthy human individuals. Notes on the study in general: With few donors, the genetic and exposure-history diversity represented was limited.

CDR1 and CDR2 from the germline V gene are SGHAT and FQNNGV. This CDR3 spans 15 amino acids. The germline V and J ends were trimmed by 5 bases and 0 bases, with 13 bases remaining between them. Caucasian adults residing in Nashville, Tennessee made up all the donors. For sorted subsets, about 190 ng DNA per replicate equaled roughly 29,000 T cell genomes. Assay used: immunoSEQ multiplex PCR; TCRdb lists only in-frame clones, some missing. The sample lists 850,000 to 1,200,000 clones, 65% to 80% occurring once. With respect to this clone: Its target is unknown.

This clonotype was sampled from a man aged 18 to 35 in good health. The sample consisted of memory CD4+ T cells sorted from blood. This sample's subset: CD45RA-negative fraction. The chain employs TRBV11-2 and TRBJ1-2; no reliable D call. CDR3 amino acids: CASSIGSVSNYGYTF. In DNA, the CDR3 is TGTGCCAGCAGCATTGGGTCCGTCTCTAACTATGGCTACACCTTC.